The text below deals with one T cell receptor (beta chain). Its target is unknown. Original analysis: Sequence data from immunoSEQ were junction-only and lacked quality scores; consequently, filtering differed. This table comes from immunoSEQ multiplex PCR, and its TCRdb copy is limited to in-frame clones, with some not included. D and trimming come from the DNA, and the V and J calls and clone size come from that table. The sample gives approximately 940,000 clones, about 80% of which show up once; approximately 1.5% is in the top ten. The sample originates from a study of shared clonotypes between healthy human individuals. Caucasian adults living in Nashville, Tennessee, provided all samples. General observations from the study: Naive subsets tended to show greater estimated richness than memory subsets. Rarefaction revealed incomplete sorted-subset sequencing despite large depth.

CDR1 and CDR2 (germline): SGHTA, FQGNSA. The CDR3 totals 13 residues. The germline V and J ends were trimmed by 6 bases and 4 bases, with 12 bases remaining between them. The sequenced material came from memory CD4+ T cells sorted from blood. Subset of the sample: CD45RA-negative fraction. The V gene is TRBV7-2, the J gene TRBJ1-1; D possibly corresponds to TRBD1 (5 bases). The sequence was collected from a man aged 18 to 35 in good health. Here the CDR3 reads CASSYRTGTEAFF. The DNA of the CDR3 is TGTGCCAGCAGTTATCGAACAGGCACTGAAGCTTTCTTT.